Sequencing of this TCR beta chain was carried out in a study of T cell repertoires in cytomegalovirus infection. At the level of the study: It was the public TCR beta signatures that indicated both CMV infection and matching HLA type.

TCRdb recomputed calls from the reads with MiXCR, one row per CDR3 protein. The sample consists of more than 150,000 distinct CDR3 sequences, approximately 19% of them appearing once. Germline CDR1 reads DFQATT; CDR2 reads SNEGSKA (reference sequence). This CDR3 spans 14 amino acids. V was trimmed by 5 bases and J by 8 bases, leaving 18 bases between them. Findings and limits, study-wide: Based on cumulative public TCR beta family frequency, carriers of CMV plus the relevant HLA were identified. Across the ex vivo response, the dominant clonotypes were HLA-C-restricted CMV-specific TCR beta clonotypes.

As to this clonotype: What it binds is not known.

The origin of this receptor is a human donor in good health (CMV status not recorded). Some clones in this sample may be carry-over from other donors' samples. Material for sequencing was PBMCs. The genes are TRBV20-1 and TRBJ1-4; a possible D gene is TRBD1 (5 bases). For the CDR3, the DNA is TGCAGTGCTGATTCCGGGACCCTTGGGGAAAAACTGTTTTTT. This translates into CSADSGTLGEKLFF.